Below, 3 T cell receptor beta chains from the same sample are listed, as sequenced in a study of T cells in Graves' hyperthyroidism and ophthalmopathy. RNA transcripts served as the template for amplifying TCR beta CDR3 regions. The TCR CDR3 was amplified in a first-round RT-PCR using the HTBI primer set. TCRdb processed the multiplex PCR reads anew with MiXCR; each CDR3 protein has one entry. The top ten hold approximately 15% of the sample, which has fewer than 600,000 distinct CDR3 sequences, 11% to 15% seen once. Input material: blood. Receptors were obtained from a woman in her forties with Graves' hyperthyroidism.

The chain combines TRBV27 with TRBJ2-1; 12 nucleotides line up with TRBD2. The CDR3 is made up of 16 amino acids. After removal of 5 bases from V and 4 bases from J, the junction contained 6 bases not matched to a gene. Germline V gene lookup returns CDR1 MNHEY and CDR2 SMNVEV (reference sequence). DNA of the CDR3: TGTGCCAGCAGTACCCTAGCGGGAGGGCTTTACAATGAGCAGTTCTTC. Protein sequence: CASSTLAGGLYNEQFF.

The genes are TRBV5-4 and TRBJ2-4, with 7 nucleotides matching TRBD1. Germline CDR1 is SGHNT and CDR2 is YYREEE (reference sequence). CDR3 length equals 17 residues. Losses at the gene ends were 4 bases for V and 0 bases for J; bases not matched to a gene: 10. The DNA of the CDR3 is TGTGCCAGCAGCATAACAGGGGTGGGTTTAGCCAAAAACATTCAGTACTTC. Translation: CASSITGVGLAKNIQYF. Combining the CDR3 with reference TRBV5-4 and TRBJ2-4 gives the whole variable domain ETGVTQSPTHLIKTRGQQVTLRCSSQSGHNTVSWYQQALGQGPQFIFQYYREEENGRGNFPPRFSGLQFPNYSSELNVNALELDDSALYLCASSITGVGLAKNIQYFGAGTRLSVL.

This clonotype was detected a few times. The gene calls are TRBV7-9 and TRBJ1-2, with a weak D call TRBD1 (5 bases). CDR3 length: 16 amino acids. Germline values: CDR1 SEHNR, CDR2 FQNEAQ (reference sequence). V shed 1 base and J shed 0 bases, with 12 bases lying between them. The chain's CDR3 is CASSLGGGLSNYGYTF. CDR3 DNA sequence: TGTGCCAGCAGCTTAGGCGGGGGACTCTCTAACTATGGCTACACCTTC.